This T cell receptor beta chain was identified during a study of blood T cell repertoires in COVID-19. As for the study in general: Acute and convalescent COVID-19 specimens originated in the United States, Italy and Spain.

Germline V gives CDR1 SGDLS, CDR2 YYNGEE. CDR3 length: 15 amino acids. The junction had 6 bases not matched to a gene; V was cut back by 2 bases and J by 4 bases. Sequencing was performed with immunoSEQ multiplex PCR; in TCRdb, only in-frame clones are kept and a portion is missing. The sample contains 120,000 or so clones, about 80% of which appear only once. The receptor was isolated from a man aged 40-50 years with active or convalescent COVID-19. V and J are TRBV9 and TRBJ1-2; 9 bases line up with TRBD1. Sequencing input: peripheral blood. The DNA for the CDR3 is TGTGCCAGCAGCGTCCGGGACAGGGACTTCTATGGCTACACCTTC. Residues: CASSVRDRDFYGYTF.